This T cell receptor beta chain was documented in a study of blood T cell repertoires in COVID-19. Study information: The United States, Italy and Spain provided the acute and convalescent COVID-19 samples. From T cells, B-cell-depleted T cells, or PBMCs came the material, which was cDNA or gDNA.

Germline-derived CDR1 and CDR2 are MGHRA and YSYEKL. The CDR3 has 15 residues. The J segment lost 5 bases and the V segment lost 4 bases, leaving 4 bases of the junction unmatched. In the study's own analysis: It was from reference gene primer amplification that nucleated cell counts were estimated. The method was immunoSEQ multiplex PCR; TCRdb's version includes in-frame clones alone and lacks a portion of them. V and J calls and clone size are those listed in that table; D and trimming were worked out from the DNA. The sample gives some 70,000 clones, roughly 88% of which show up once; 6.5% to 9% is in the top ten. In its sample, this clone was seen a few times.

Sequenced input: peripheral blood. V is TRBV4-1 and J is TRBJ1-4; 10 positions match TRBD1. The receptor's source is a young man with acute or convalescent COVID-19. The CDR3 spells CASSPRTGGNEKLFF. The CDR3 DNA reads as TGCGCCAGCAGCCCTAGGACAGGGGGGAATGAAAAACTGTTTTTT.